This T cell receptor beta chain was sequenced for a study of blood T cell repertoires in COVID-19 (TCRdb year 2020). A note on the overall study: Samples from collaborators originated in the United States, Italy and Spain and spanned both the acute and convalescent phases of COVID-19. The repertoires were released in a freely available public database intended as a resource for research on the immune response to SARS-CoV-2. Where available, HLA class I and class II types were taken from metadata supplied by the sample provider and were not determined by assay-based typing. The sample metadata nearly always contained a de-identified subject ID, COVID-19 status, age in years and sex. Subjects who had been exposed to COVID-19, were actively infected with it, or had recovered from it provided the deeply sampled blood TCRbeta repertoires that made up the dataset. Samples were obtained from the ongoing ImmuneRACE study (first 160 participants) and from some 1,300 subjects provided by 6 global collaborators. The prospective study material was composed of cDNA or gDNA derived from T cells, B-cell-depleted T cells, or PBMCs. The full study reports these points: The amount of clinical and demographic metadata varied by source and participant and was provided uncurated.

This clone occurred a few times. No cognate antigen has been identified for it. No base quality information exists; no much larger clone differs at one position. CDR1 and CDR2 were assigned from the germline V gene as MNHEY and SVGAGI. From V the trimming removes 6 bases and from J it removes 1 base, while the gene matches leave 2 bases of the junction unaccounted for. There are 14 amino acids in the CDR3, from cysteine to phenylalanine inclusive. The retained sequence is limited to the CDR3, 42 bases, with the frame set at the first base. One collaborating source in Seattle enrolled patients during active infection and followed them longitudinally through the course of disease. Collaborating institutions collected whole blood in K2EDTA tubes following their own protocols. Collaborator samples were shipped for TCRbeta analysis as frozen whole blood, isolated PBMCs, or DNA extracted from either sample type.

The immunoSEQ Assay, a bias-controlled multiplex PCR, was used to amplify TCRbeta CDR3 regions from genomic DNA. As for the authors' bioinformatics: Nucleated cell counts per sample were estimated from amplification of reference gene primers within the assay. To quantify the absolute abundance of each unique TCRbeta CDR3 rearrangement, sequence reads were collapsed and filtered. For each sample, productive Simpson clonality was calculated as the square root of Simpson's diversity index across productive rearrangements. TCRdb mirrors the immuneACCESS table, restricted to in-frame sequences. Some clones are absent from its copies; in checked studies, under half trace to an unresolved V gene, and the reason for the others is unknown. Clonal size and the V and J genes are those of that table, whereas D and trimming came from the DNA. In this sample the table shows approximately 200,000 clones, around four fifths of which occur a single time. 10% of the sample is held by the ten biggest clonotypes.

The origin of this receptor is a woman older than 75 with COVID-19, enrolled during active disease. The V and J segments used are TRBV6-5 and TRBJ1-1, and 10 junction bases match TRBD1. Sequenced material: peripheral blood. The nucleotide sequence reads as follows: TGTGCCAGCAGCGGGGACAGGGGGAACACTGAAGCTTTCTTT. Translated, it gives CASSGDRGNTEAFF.